What follows are 22 T cell receptor beta chains derived from one specimen sequenced in a study of T-cell reconstitution after alpha-beta-depleted transplantation in children. The authors prepared the TCRbeta library with unique molecular identifiers. TCRdb independently ran MiXCR on the PCR reads; one entry per CDR3 protein. Of approximately 400,000 distinct CDR3 sequences in the sample, 15% to 20% are singletons; the top ten hold 25% to 35%. The sequences come from PBMCs, mostly from graft donor cells, collected 360 days after TCRalphabeta/CD19-depleted stem cell transplant. The receptors stem from a boy younger than two who had a stem cell transplant for Wiskott-Aldrich syndrome, so the T cells may come from the graft donor.

This clonotype was counted many times. The chain links TRBV6-5 to TRBJ2-5, with a weak D call TRBD2 (6 bases). The ends were cut back, 0 bases at V and 5 bases at J, with 13 bases in the middle. The CDR3 loop spans 15 amino acids. Germline V gene data show CDR1 as MNHEY and CDR2 as SVGAGI. The CDR3 is CASSYSRGGRETQYF. CDR3 in DNA: TGTGCCAGCAGTTACTCCCGTGGAGGGCGGGAGACCCAGTACTTC.

The V call is TRBV30, the J call TRBJ1-2, with 12 bases matching TRBD1. V lost 4 bases and J lost 7; bases outside the gene matches: 4. Per the germline V gene, CDR1 is GTSNPN and CDR2 is SVGIG (reference sequence). The CDR3 extends over 13 amino acids. The CDR3 is CAWTGTGGFGYTF. CDR3 sequence (DNA): TGTGCCTGGACCGGGACAGGGGGCTTTGGCTACACCTTC. Based on the CDR3 plus reference TRBV30 and TRBJ1-2, the full variable domain is SQTIHQWPATLVQPVGSPLSLECTVEGTSNPNLYWYRQAAGRGLQLLFYSVGIGQISSEVPQNLSASRPQDRQFILSSKKLLLSDSGFYLCAWTGTGGFGYTFGSGTRLTVV.

This chain links TRBV7-8 with TRBJ2-1; 9 positions agree with TRBD2. Per the germline V gene, CDR1 is SGHVS and CDR2 is FQNEAQ. With V trimmed by 2 bases and J by 5 bases, 4 bases remained unmatched. CDR3 length equals 15 residues. CDR3 in amino acids: CASSLNRGGDNEQFF. The CDR3 nucleotides read TGTGCCAGCAGCTTAAATCGCGGGGGGGACAATGAGCAGTTCTTC.

The chain has TRBV20-1 and TRBJ2-3; 12 bases map to TRBD2. This CDR3 region has 15 residues. V lost 0 bases to trimming and J lost 10 bases; unmatched junction nucleotides: 8. CDR1 is DFQATT and CDR2 is SNEGSKA in the germline V gene (reference sequence). CDR3 loop: CSARDLAGGPSSQYF. CDR3 nucleotide sequence: TGCAGTGCTAGAGATCTAGCGGGGGGGCCTTCGTCGCAGTATTTT.

The V gene is TRBV5-1, the J gene TRBJ2-2; D gene ambiguous. The V gene lost 4 bases and the J gene lost 1 base, with 11 bases spanning the gap. The CDR3 runs to 15 residues. Germline V gene lookup returns CDR1 SGHRS and CDR2 YFSETQ. CDR3 sequence: CASSPRLGNTGELFF. The CDR3 DNA is TGCGCCAGCAGCCCCCGCCTGGGGAACACCGGGGAGCTGTTTTTT.

The chain has TRBV20-1 and TRBJ2-7, with 7 bases lining up with TRBD1. This CDR3 is built from 14 residues. Looked up from germline, CDR1 is DFQATT and CDR2 is SNEGSKA (reference sequence). The V gene end was trimmed by 5 bases and the J gene end by 2 bases; junction bases not matched to a gene: 9. Here the CDR3 reads CSASRRDRTYEQYF. The CDR3 DNA reads as TGCAGTGCTTCCCGCCGGGACAGAACCTACGAGCAGTACTTC.

This clonotype was found a few times. The CDR3 nucleotides read TGTGCCAGCAGTCTTGGACTAGCGGTCCTTCGGGAGACCCAGTACTTC. Encoded protein: CASSLGLAVLRETQYF. This rearrangement joins TRBV12-3 or TRBV12-4 to TRBJ2-5; 10 bases agree with TRBD2. The V segment lost 5 bases and the J segment 5 bases; nucleotides outside the gene matches: 11. The CDR3 contains 16 residues.

The chain has TRBV4-1 and TRBJ2-7, with D possibly being TRBD1 or TRBD2 (5 bases each). V was pared by 4 bases and J by 3 bases, with 13 bases between. The CDR3 spans 14 residues. The germline CDR1 and CDR2 sequences are MGHRA and YSYEKL. DNA of the CDR3: TGCGCCAGCAGCCGATGGGACGGATACTACGAGCAGTACTTC. Its protein product is CASSRWDGYYEQYF.

The chain is built from TRBV29-1 and TRBJ1-2; D is uncertain. V was trimmed by 6 bases and J by 8 bases, leaving 19 bases between them. The CDR3 runs to 13 residues. Germline V gene lookup returns CDR1 SQVTM and CDR2 ANQGSEA. The CDR3 DNA follows: TGCAGCGTGGAGTGGGCCCCGGGTCCCGGCTACACCTTC. Protein product: CSVEWAPGPGYTF.

The V and J genes are TRBV6-1 and TRBJ1-5; D is undetermined. V lost 2 bases and J lost 7, with 9 bases in between. The CDR3 length is 13 residues. The germline CDR1 and CDR2 sequences are MNHNS and SASEGT. The CDR3 here is CASSEMVKQPQHF. Written as DNA, the CDR3 is TGTGCCAGCAGTGAAATGGTTAAGCAGCCCCAGCATTTT.

V is TRBV4-1 and J is TRBJ2-5; 11 nucleotides line up with TRBD2. The length of the CDR3 is 19 residues. J gave up 1 base and V 1 base, and 11 bases lay outside the gene matches. Germline lookup yields CDR1 MGHRA and CDR2 YSYEKL. The CDR3 bases are TGCGCCAGCAGCCAAGGGCCTAGCGGGGGGCCCCATATCCAAGAGACCCAGTACTTC. Its protein is CASSQGPSGGPHIQETQYF.

V gene TRBV29-1 combines with J gene TRBJ2-3; perhaps TRBD1 as D (5 bases). V was pared by 4 bases and J by 4 bases, with 12 bases between. CDR3 length equals 13 residues. Germline V gives CDR1 SQVTM, CDR2 ANQGSEA. This CDR3 is CSVAPGLSDTQYF. The CDR3 region has the DNA TGCAGCGTTGCGCCAGGGTTGTCAGATACGCAGTATTTT.

This chain connects TRBV6-1 to TRBJ2-1, with D uncertain. Germline CDR1 and CDR2: MNHNS and SASEGT. With 7 bases removed from V and 3 bases from J, the gap between germline ends came to 10 bases. This CDR3 comprises 13 residues. For the CDR3, the DNA is TGTGCCAGCATGGCCCTTGGCTACAATGAGCAGTTCTTC. It encodes CASMALGYNEQFF.

This chain links TRBV30 with TRBJ2-3; unclear D gene. Trimming removed 2 bases from V and 4 bases from J, with 10 bases in between. The CDR3 spans 13 residues. Germline CDR1 and CDR2: GTSNPN and SVGIG (reference sequence). CDR3 region: CAWSNRRSDTQYF. CDR3 coding DNA: TGTGCCTGGAGTAATAGACGGTCAGATACGCAGTATTTT.

This clonotype appeared a few times. The chain recombines TRBV18 with TRBJ2-2; no reliable D call. Looked up from germline, CDR1 is KGHSH and CDR2 is LQKENI. Between the trimmed V and J ends, which lost 3 bases and 4 bases, there was a span of 6 bases. CDR3 size: 13 residues. The CDR3 loop is CASSPSGTGELFF. CDR3 bases: TGTGCCAGCTCACCCTCGGGCACCGGGGAGCTGTTTTTT.

This chain uses TRBV5-1 with TRBJ2-7; 7 bases map to TRBD2. The germline V gene has CDR1 SGHRS and CDR2 YFSETQ. J lost 1 base, V lost 0 bases, and 16 bases had no gene match. The CDR3 length is 19 residues. The DNA of the CDR3 is TGCGCCAGCAGCTTGGAACCAGGGACTATGGCCCGACTATCCTACGAGCAGTACTTC. Amino acid sequence: CASSLEPGTMARLSYEQYF.

This clonotype was detected only a few times. The chain carries TRBV7-2 and TRBJ2-1; 13 positions agree with TRBD2. Losses at the gene ends were 1 base for V and 6 bases for J; bases not matched to a gene: 6. Germline CDR1 and CDR2: SGHTA and FQGNSA. The CDR3 length is 17 residues. The CDR3 protein is CASSLVATSGGSNEQFF. CDR3 DNA: TGTGCCAGCAGCTTAGTTGCGACTAGCGGGGGGTCCAATGAGCAGTTCTTC.

This clonotype occurred a few times. The V gene is TRBV20-1, the J gene TRBJ1-5; 10 positions match TRBD1. The junction had 5 bases not matched to a gene; V was cut back by 0 bases and J by 6 bases. The germline V gene has CDR1 DFQATT and CDR2 SNEGSKA (reference sequence). There are 15 residues in the CDR3. The CDR3 nucleotides read TGCAGTGCTAGAGATCGAGGGACAGGGGTTCAGCCCCAGCATTTT. Translated, it gives CSARDRGTGVQPQHF.

This chain links TRBV6-1 with TRBJ2-5; TRBD1 might be the D (5 bases). The V and J ends lost 4 bases and 5 bases respectively, with 14 bases between them. The CDR3 runs to 14 residues. From germline, CDR1 is MNHNS and CDR2 SASEGT. This chain's CDR3 is CASSASGRAETQYF. The CDR3 coding sequence is TGTGCCAGCAGTGCATCGGGCAGGGCGGAGACCCAGTACTTC.

This clonotype occurred a few times. The chain recombines TRBV11-2 with TRBJ2-2; 7 bases are shared with TRBD1. The CDR3 sequence is 19 residues long. The J segment lost 0 bases and the V segment lost 6 bases, leaving 16 bases of the junction unmatched. CDR1 and CDR2 from the germline V gene are SGHAT and FQNNGV. This CDR3 is CASSFPALWTGSNTGELFF. The CDR3 DNA reads TGTGCCAGCAGTTTTCCAGCCCTTTGGACAGGCTCGAACACCGGGGAGCTGTTTTTT.

This clonotype came up a few times. The chain combines TRBV5-1 with TRBJ2-1, with unresolved D. V gave up 2 bases and J gave up 5 bases, with 5 bases separating them. Per the germline V gene, CDR1 is SGHRS and CDR2 is YFSETQ. The CDR3 is 12 amino acids. CDR3 sequence: CASSFFHNEQFF. The DNA for the CDR3 is TGCGCCAGCAGCTTCTTTCACAATGAGCAGTTCTTC.

This clonotype was seen more than once but under ten times. This rearrangement joins TRBV27 to TRBJ2-1, with 10 positions matching TRBD2. CDR3 length equals 17 residues. The J segment lost 0 bases and the V segment lost 8 bases, leaving 10 bases of the junction unmatched. The germline CDR1 and CDR2 sequences are MNHEY and SMNVEV (reference sequence). The CDR3 protein is CASGLGLAVSSYNEQFF. The CDR3, as DNA: TGTGCCAGCGGCCTCGGACTAGCGGTAAGCTCCTACAATGAGCAGTTCTTC.